The 20 T cell receptor delta chains listed next were all sequenced from one sample in a study of gamma-delta chains in newborns, infants, children. TCRdb re-called clones from the reads using CATT. The sample lists 7,500 to 10,000 delta-chain clones, approximately 1.5% seen once, with just over 8% in the top ten. The specimen was blood. The receptors originated from a child who was a newborn, infant or young child, either healthy, febrile or measles-vaccinated (not recorded which).

Judged by abundance, this clone is medium-sized. This rearrangement joins TRDV1 to TRDJ2, with TRDD3 matching over 13 bases. CDR3 length: 24 amino acids. The junction had 26 bases not matched to a gene; V was cut back by 2 bases and J by 5 bases. The germline V gene encodes CDR1 TSWWSYY and CDR2 QGS. The CDR3 here is CALGEKTDLPSITGGYAVTAQLFF. CDR3 bases: TGTGCTCTTGGGGAAAAAACGGACCTTCCCTCAATTACTGGGGGATACGCGGTAACAGCACAACTCTTCTTT.

Only a few counts were recorded for this clone. The chain has TRDV1 and TRDJ1, with 10 bases matching TRDD3. The junction had 15 bases not matched to a gene; V was cut back by 0 bases and J by 2 bases. The CDR3 loop spans 20 amino acids. The germline V gene has CDR1 TSWWSYY and CDR2 QGS. CDR3 sequence: CALGELRLSLGGDTTDKLIF. In nucleotides, the CDR3 is TGTGCTCTTGGGGAACTTAGGCTTTCCCTGGGGGGGGATACGACCGATAAACTCATCTTT.

This clone was seen more than once but under ten times. TCRdb pairs this DNA with a much larger clone's protein that differs at residue 8, likely a read error; the protein shown was translated from the DNA. The CDR3 DNA is TGTGCCTGTGACACCTGGGGGATGCCCCCCTCCTGGGACACCCGACAGATGTTTTTC. The encoded protein is CACDTWGMPPSWDTRQMFF. The chain carries TRDV2 and TRDJ3; 8 positions agree with TRDD3. The CDR3 length is 19 residues. CDR1 is GEAIGNYY, CDR2 EKD, per germline. V trimming: 0 bases; J trimming: 0 bases; junction bases outside the gene matches: 6.

This clone is labeled as medium-sized. The rearrangement links TRDV2 to TRDJ3; 8 positions match TRDD3. CDR3 length equals 20 residues. V gave up 0 bases and J gave up 0 bases; unmatched junction bases: 9. Germline lookup yields CDR1 GEAIGNYY and CDR2 EKD. CDR3 residues: CACDTVYWGPSSWDTRQMFF. The DNA for the CDR3 is TGTGCCTGTGACACCGTGTACTGGGGGCCCAGCTCCTGGGACACCCGACAGATGTTTTTC.

In regard to this clone: The database protein in TCRdb disagrees with the DNA translation at residue 16; the sequence shown here was translated from the DNA. The J gene is TRDJ1, the V gene TRDV1; D may be TRDD3 (5 bases). There are 18 residues in the CDR3. CDR1 is TSWWSYY, CDR2 QGS, per germline. CDR3 nucleotide sequence: TGTGCTCTTGGGGAACTGAAACCCGGGGAAAAGTACACCGATAAACCCATCTTT. Protein product: CALGELKPGEKYTDKPIF.

This clone ranks as medium-sized (0.01 to 0.1%). Other DNA sequences in this sample translate to the same CDR3. Here the CDR3 DNA reads TGTGCTCTTGGGGAACCCCCTCAACTTCCTACATCGAGGTACTGGGGGATACGGACCGATAAACTCATCTTT. It is translated as CALGEPPQLPTSRYWGIRTDKLIF. The rearrangement uses TRDV1 and TRDJ1; 13 nucleotides line up with TRDD3. The J segment lost 2 bases and the V segment lost 1 base, leaving 25 bases of the junction unmatched. The CDR3 has 24 amino acids. Germline V gene lookup returns CDR1 TSWWSYY and CDR2 QGS.

By share, this clone ranks as medium-sized (0.01 to 0.1%). Other DNA sequences from this sample encode an identical CDR3 as well. The V and J genes are TRDV1 and TRDJ1, with D perhaps matching TRDD2 (7 bases). This CDR3 has 23 amino acids. Trimming removed 4 bases from V and 0 bases from J, with 36 bases in between. Germline assignment: CDR1 TSWWSYY and CDR2 QGS. As DNA, the CDR3 is TGTGCTCTTGGGGCCGTTCTTCCTATCGACGAGGTACTGGGACTCCTGTACACCGATAAACTCATCTTT. Translation: CALGAVLPIDEVLGLLYTDKLIF.

Concerning this clone itself: A much larger clone lies a single base off, so this may be a read error. This sample also contains other DNA sequences that code for the same CDR3. The CDR3 reads CACGVIHGASTDKLIF. CDR3 nucleotides: TGTGCCTGTGGTGTTATTCACGGGGCCTCCACCGATAAGCTCATCTTT. The V and J genes are TRDV2 and TRDJ1; no firm D call. The CDR3 totals 16 residues. Per the germline V gene, CDR1 is GEAIGNYY and CDR2 is EKD.

Only a few counts were recorded for this clone. The junction and the germline gene differ at one end; a read error may be behind it. This sample includes further DNA sequences coding for the same CDR3. The chain recombines TRDV1 with TRDJ2, with 9 bases matching TRDD3. The germline V gene encodes CDR1 TSWWSYY and CDR2 QGS. The CDR3 is 20 amino acids. CDR3 region: CALGPPSPRTGGVLTAQLFF. The CDR3, as DNA: TGCGCTCTTGGGCCTCCGAGTCCTAGGACTGGGGGAGTCTTGACAGCACAACTCTTCTTT.

This clone appeared a few times. A far bigger clonotype differs at one base, so this is likely a read error. The sample contains more than one DNA sequence encoding this CDR3. V usage is TRDV2 and J usage is TRDJ2; 8 nucleotides align to TRDD3. Germline V lookup: CDR1 GEAIGNYY, CDR2 EKD. The CDR3 is 14 residues long. V dropped 0 bases and J dropped 5; count of bases not matched to a gene: 1. The CDR3: CACDTVGDTAQLFF. The CDR3 DNA is TGTGCCTGTGACACCGTGGGGGATACAGCACAACTCTTCTTT.

On this clone: The mismatch at residue 14 between this DNA's translation and the TCRdb protein of a much larger clone likely reflects a read error; the protein shown is translated from the DNA. This CDR3 is CALGELILNGGRDADKLIF. The CDR3 DNA is TGTGCTCTTGGGGAACTAATTCTAAACGGGGGACGTGACGCCGATAAACTCATCTTT. V and J are TRDV1 and TRDJ1; TRDD3 might be the D (6 bases). Between the trimmed V and J ends, which lost 0 bases and 3 bases, there was a span of 23 bases. Germline V gives CDR1 TSWWSYY, CDR2 QGS. The CDR3 runs to 19 residues.

A remark on this clone: An end of the junction differs from the germline gene, which may be a read error. Other nucleotide sequences in the sample specify the same CDR3. V is TRDV1 and J is TRDJ1; TRDD3 aligns across 8 bases. The CDR3 spans 22 residues. CDR1 TSWWSYY and CDR2 QGS come from the germline V gene. Here the CDR3 DNA reads TGTGCTCTCGGGGAAGTCTTTCCTCGGTGGGTGGGGGATTCGACTCATCCCGATAAACTCATCTTT. Translated, it gives CALGEVFPRWVGDSTHPDKLIF.

Comment on this clone: Other nucleotide sequences from this sample produce the same CDR3. The rearrangement joins TRDV1 to TRDJ1; tentative D call: TRDD3 (5 bases). With 5 bases removed from V and 3 bases from J, the gap between germline ends came to 28 bases. The CDR3 spans 19 residues. CDR1 and CDR2 from the germline V gene are TSWWSYY and QGS. In nucleotides, the CDR3 is TGTGCTCTTGGGCCCCACCCCCAACGAGGGGGGGTTGCCTCCGATAAACTCATCTTT. Residues: CALGPHPQRGGVASDKLIF.

This clone turned up a few times. Sequence at one end of the junction differs from germline and may be a read error. This chain joins TRDV2 and TRDJ3, with D uncertain. There are 10 residues in the CDR3. Germline CDR1 reads GEAIGNYY; CDR2 reads EKD. CDR3 loop: CACDTRQVFF. Here the CDR3 DNA reads TGTGCCTGTGACACCCGACAGGTGTTTTTC.

The rearrangement joins TRDV1 to TRDJ1, with D hard to call. The CDR3 contains 14 residues. V was shortened by 3 bases and J by 0 bases, with 8 bases between the two germline ends. The germline V gene encodes CDR1 TSWWSYY and CDR2 QGS. CDR3 DNA sequence: TGTGCTCTTGGGGAGCCCACTTACACCGATAAACTCATCTTT. Its translation: CALGEPTYTDKLIF.

This clone was counted a few times. Given a much more abundant clone one base away, this may be a read error. The chain has TRDV1 and TRDJ1; 7 nucleotides match TRDD3. V shed 0 bases and J 2 bases; nucleotides not matched to a gene: 21. The CDR3 covers 21 residues. Per the germline V gene, CDR1 is TSWWSYY and CDR2 is QGS. The CDR3 region has the DNA TGTGCTCTTGGGGAACTAGGAGTCCCCCTACTGGGGATAAGGGGGACCGATAAACTCATCTTT. This encodes CALGELGVPLLGIRGTDKLIF.

This clone was observed a handful of times. The protein that TCRdb holds for this DNA derives from a much larger clone and differs from the translated DNA at residue 11, which likely indicates a read error; the protein shown here is translated from the DNA. The V call is TRDV1, the J call TRDJ1, with TRDD3 matching 8 bases. V lost 2 bases to trimming and J lost 11 bases; unmatched junction nucleotides: 22. The CDR3 consists of 18 residues. In germline, CDR1 is TSWWSYY, CDR2 QGS. For the CDR3, the DNA is TGTGCTCTTGGGGAAAGTGTGCCTCCTAGGTTGAACTGGGGGCGCCTCATCTTT. Protein sequence: CALGESVPPRLNWGRLIF.

The chain is built from TRDV1 and TRDJ1; tentatively, D is TRDD3 (6 bases). The length of the CDR3 is 19 residues. Germline V lookup: CDR1 TSWWSYY, CDR2 QGS. V was pared by 4 bases and J by 0 bases, with 24 bases between. The DNA for the CDR3 is TGTGCTCTTGGGGGTTCCCATCCTTTAGGGGGACCGTACACCGATAAACTCATCTTT. This codes for CALGGSHPLGGPYTDKLIF.

This rearrangement joins TRDV1 to TRDJ1; TRDD3 matches at 8 bases. Per the germline V gene, CDR1 is TSWWSYY and CDR2 is QGS. V lost 3 bases, J lost 0 bases, and 33 bases stayed unmatched. This CDR3 has 25 residues. The CDR3 sequence: CALGDQLSLPFELGARRRYTDKLIF. Here the CDR3 DNA reads TGTGCTCTTGGGGACCAGCTTTCTCTTCCTTTTGAACTGGGGGCCCGGCGGAGGTACACCGATAAACTCATCTTT.

This clone was counted between two and nine times. In the same sample, other DNA sequences code for this CDR3. This sequence joins TRDV1 and TRDJ1; TRDD3 matches at 12 bases. The CDR3 totals 20 residues. Germline-derived CDR1 and CDR2 are TSWWSYY and QGS. Trimming cost V 4 bases and J 1 base; bases outside gene matches: 16. CDR3 DNA sequence: TGTGCTCTTGGGGGAGCCTTTCGTACTGGGGGATACCAAGGCACCGATAAACTCATCTTT. Its translation: CALGGAFRTGGYQGTDKLIF.